Listed here are 5 T cell receptor beta chains from one sample, sequenced in a study of regulatory T cells in long-lasting Graves disease listed by TCRdb under 2021. The time point label here, explained by the study, means: newly diagnosed GD, antithyroid drugs for less than 3 months. RNA was extracted from PBMCs in TRIzol for both TCR sequencing and RNA sequencing. Libraries were constructed by multiplex PCR. Sequencing was carried out with an Illumina HiSeq 4000. CDR3 regions were amplified by Arm-PCR with iRepertoire HTBI primers to construct TCR beta libraries. The public reads were quality trimmed at Q25 with fastp and then assembled into clones with MiXCR by TCRdb, keeping productive beta chains. For every CDR3 protein sequence, its rows merge into one entry that carries the most common genes and DNA. The sample includes over 350,000 distinct CDR3 sequences, with 13% to 15% observed a single time. Clones ranked in the top ten supply roughly 18% of the sample.

These data were also reused for a study on T cells in Graves' hyperthyroidism and ophthalmopathy.

The sequences come from peripheral blood mononuclear cells (PBMCs), collected at new diagnosis, from a patient treated with antithyroid drugs. The receptor set was obtained from a woman aged 45-65 years with Graves disease. Donor details come from another sample of the same person, matched by shared clones.

This clonotype was seen repeatedly, ten times or more. The rearrangement uses TRBV12-3 or TRBV12-4 and TRBJ2-1, with TRBD1 identical over 11 bases. V gave up 0 bases and J gave up 7 bases; unmatched junction bases: 2. The CDR3 is made up of 15 amino acids. The CDR3 DNA reads TGTGCCAGCAGTTTAGCCGGACAGGGGGCTAATGAGCAGTTCTTC. Translation gives CASSLAGQGANEQFF.

The V and J genes are TRBV29-1 and TRBJ1-1; D is undetermined. V lost 6 bases and J 6 bases, leaving 14 bases between the germline ends. In germline, CDR1 is SQVTM, CDR2 ANQGSEA. This CDR3 comprises 12 residues. CDR3 DNA sequence: TGCAGCGTCCAACCCCAGGTCGCTGAAGCTTTCTTT. Translating gives CSVQPQVAEAFF.

This clonotype has a count of ten or more. The rearrangement links TRBV12-3 or TRBV12-4 to TRBJ2-5; 16 bases line up with TRBD2. The CDR3 has 16 amino acids. With 3 bases clipped from V and 4 bases from J, the junction kept 2 bases outside the gene matches. CDR3 sequence reads: CASSLGLAGGAETQYF. DNA for the CDR3: TGTGCCAGCAGTTTGGGACTAGCGGGAGGGGCAGAGACCCAGTACTTC.

This clonotype occurred a few times. The CDR3 region is CASSSWDRSDNEQFF. The CDR3 coding sequence is TGCGCCAGCAGCTCGTGGGACAGGTCTGACAATGAGCAGTTCTTC. V is TRBV5-1 and J is TRBJ2-1, with TRBD1 identical over 8 bases. This CDR3 has 15 residues. CDR1 and CDR2 (germline): SGHRS, YFSETQ. V lost 3 bases to trimming and J lost 5 bases; unmatched junction nucleotides: 7.

This clonotype was seen repeatedly, ten times or more. J is TRBJ1-1 and V is TRBV6-1; maybe TRBD1 (5 bases). There are 13 residues in the CDR3. Trimming stripped 2 bases from V and 8 bases from J, with 12 bases between. Germline loops: CDR1 MNHNS, CDR2 SASEGT. The chain's CDR3 is CASSERSGEEAFF. CDR3 DNA: TGTGCCAGCAGTGAAAGATCGGGGGAGGAAGCTTTCTTT.